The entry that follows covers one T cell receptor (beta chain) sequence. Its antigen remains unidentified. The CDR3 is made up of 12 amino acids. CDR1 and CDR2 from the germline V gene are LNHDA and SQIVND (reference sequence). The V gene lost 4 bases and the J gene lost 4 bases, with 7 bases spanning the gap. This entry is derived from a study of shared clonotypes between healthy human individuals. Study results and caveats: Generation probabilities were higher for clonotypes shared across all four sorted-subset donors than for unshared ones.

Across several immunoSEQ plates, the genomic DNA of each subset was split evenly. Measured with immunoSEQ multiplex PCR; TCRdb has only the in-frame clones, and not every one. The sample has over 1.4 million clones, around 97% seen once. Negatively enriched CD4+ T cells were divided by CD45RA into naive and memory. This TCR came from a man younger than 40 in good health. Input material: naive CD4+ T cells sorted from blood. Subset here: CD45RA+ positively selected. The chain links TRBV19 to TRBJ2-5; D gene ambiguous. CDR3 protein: CASSRSGETQYF. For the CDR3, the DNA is TGTGCCAGTAGTAGATCCGGAGAGACCCAGTACTTC. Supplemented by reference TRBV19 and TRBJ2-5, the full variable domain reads DGGITQSPKYLFRKEGQNVTLSCEQNLNHDAMYWYRQDPGQGLRLIYYSQIVNDFQKGDIAEGYSVSREKKESFPLTVTSAQKNPTAFYLCASSRSGETQYFGPGTRLLVL.